Here is one T cell receptor beta chain with its context. The CDR3 extends over 14 amino acids. CDR1 and CDR2 (germline): SGDLS, YYNGEE. V shed 3 bases and J 7 bases; nucleotides not matched to a gene: 7. Assay used: immunoSEQ multiplex PCR; TCRdb lists only in-frame clones, some missing. Among 20,000 to 25,000 clones listed, 90% were seen once. All patients carried locally advanced or metastatic urothelial carcinoma. Individual patients had between 1 and 8 samples, taken pretreatment and on-treatment. The sample originates from a study of PD-L1 blockade in urothelial cancer. Across the whole study: The number of prior chemotherapy regimens per patient was 0 to 3.

This sample comprised PBMCs, obtained around atezolizumab (anti-PD-L1) treatment. This sequence originates from an older woman with urothelial cancer. The chain carries TRBV9 and TRBJ1-2; 9 bases line up with TRBD1. CDR3 sequence (DNA): TGTGCCAGCAGCGGGGACAGGGTCATGGGTGGCTACACCTTC. Residues: CASSGDRVMGGYTF.